One TCR beta chain is described in this entry. The target antigen is unknown. The data derive from a study of vaccination and CD4 T cells after COVID-19. Sequence data for DNA of cultured CD4+ T cells were generated by the Oncomine TCR Beta short-read assay. Via MiXCR, TCRdb re-called the PCR reads, giving one row per CDR3 protein. The table has just under 20,000 distinct CDR3 sequences, approximately 40% seen once. CDR3 length: 15 amino acids. The ends lost 5 bases at V and 4 bases at J; junction bases unmatched: 10. The germline V gene has CDR1 SGHAT and CDR2 FQNNGV. Documented treatment: roughly 10-day PBMC culture with coronavirus spike peptide pools or control peptides (ViraFEST assay).

The specimen was CD4+ T cells from blood, cultured in vitro, collected after SARS-CoV-2 vaccination. This rearrangement joins TRBV11-2 to TRBJ2-7; 8 nucleotides agree with TRBD2. This clonotype was obtained from a human donor who had recovered from COVID-19. In nucleotides, the CDR3 is TGTGCCAGCAGCCCTTTCGTGGGCGGGGGGTACGAGCAGTACTTC. Translating it yields CASSPFVGGGYEQYF.